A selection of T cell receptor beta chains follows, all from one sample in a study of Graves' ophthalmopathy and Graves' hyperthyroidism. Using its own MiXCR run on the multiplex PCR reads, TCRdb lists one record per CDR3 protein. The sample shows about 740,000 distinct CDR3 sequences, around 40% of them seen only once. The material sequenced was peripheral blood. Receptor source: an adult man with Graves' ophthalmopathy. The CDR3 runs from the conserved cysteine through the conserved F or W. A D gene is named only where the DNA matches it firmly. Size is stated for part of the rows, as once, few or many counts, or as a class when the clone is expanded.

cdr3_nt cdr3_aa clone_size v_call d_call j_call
TGTGCCAGCAGCTCCGACAGGGTCGGGGGCTACACCTTC CASSSDRVGGYTF many TRBV7-2 TRBD1 TRBJ1-2
TGCAGCGTTGGATCACCACTAGGGCGGCGTGAGGGCTACACCTTC CSVGSPLGRREGYTF many TRBV29-1 NA TRBJ1-2
TGTGCCAGCAGCGTAAGGGGCTATAGCAATCAGCCCCAGCATTTT CASSVRGYSNQPQHF once TRBV9 NA TRBJ1-5
TGTGCCAGCAGTCGTCAGGGACCGGGGGATGGCTACACCTTC CASSRQGPGDGYTF NA TRBV25-1 NA TRBJ1-2
TGTGCCAGCAGTAAAAGGACGGCCTACGAGCAGTACTTC CASSKRTAYEQYF NA TRBV7-8 NA TRBJ2-7
TGTGCCAGCAGCTTAGGCGGGTTCGGGGAGCTGTTTTTT CASSLGGFGELFF NA TRBV2 NA TRBJ2-2
TGTGCCACCTTACCGGAGGTCAATCAGCCCCAGCATTTT CATLPEVNQPQHF NA TRBV10-3 NA TRBJ1-5
TGTGCCAGCAGTGATCGTCCCGGGACAGGGTTCAGTGAAAAACTGTTTTTT CASSDRPGTGFSEKLFF many TRBV25-1 TRBD1 TRBJ1-4
TGTGCCATCGGCCAAGGGGTTGGGGCCACTGAAGCTTTCTTT CAIGQGVGATEAFF NA TRBV10-3 NA TRBJ1-1
TGTGCCAGCAGAGGGACAGGGGCGGGATCACCCCTCCACTTT CASRGTGAGSPLHF NA TRBV2 TRBD1 TRBJ1-6
TGTGCCATCAGTTCTCCCTTACCCCTAGCGGGAGAGATTAGAACCTACGAGCAGTACTTC CAISSPLPLAGEIRTYEQYF NA TRBV10-3 TRBD2 TRBJ2-7
TGTGCCAGCAGTCCCGGGACAGAAGTTTCCTATGGCTACACCTTC CASSPGTEVSYGYTF NA TRBV2 TRBD1 TRBJ1-2
TGCGCCAGCAGCTTGGGGGGGACAGGACAAATGTACACGAACTATGGCTACACCTTC CASSLGGTGQMYTNYGYTF few TRBV5-1 TRBD1 TRBJ1-2
TGTGCCGGCAGCGTAGCCTCGACAGGGAGAAGCTCTGGAAACACCATATATTTT CAGSVASTGRSSGNTIYF NA TRBV7-9 TRBD1 TRBJ1-3
TGCAGCGTTGCACAGGGAGGTAACACCGGGGCCAACGTCCTGACTTTC CSVAQGGNTGANVLTF few TRBV29-1 NA TRBJ2-6
TGTGCCAGCACTGGCGGGAGCGTCACCGGGGAGCTGTTTTTT CASTGGSVTGELFF many TRBV7-6 TRBD2 TRBJ2-2
TGTGCCAGCAAGACAGGGGGTTCCTACGAGCAGTACTTC CASKTGGSYEQYF NA TRBV6-6 TRBD1 TRBJ2-7
TGTGCCAGCACCCCTACGGACGTTAGCTACGAGCAGTACTTC CASTPTDVSYEQYF NA TRBV7-9 NA TRBJ2-7
TGCAGCGTTGACCCCGGGACAGGGGGCGGGGAGCTGTTTTTT CSVDPGTGGGELFF once TRBV29-1 TRBD1 TRBJ2-2
TGTGCCAGCAGCTTGTTGGTTAAGGAAAAACTGTTTTTT CASSLLVKEKLFF few TRBV5-6 NA TRBJ1-4
TGTGCCAGCAGTGCCCGGTCGGGGGATGGGCCCCAGCATTTT CASSARSGDGPQHF few TRBV24-1 NA TRBJ1-5
TGCAGTGCTACCGGGGGCGGGACACAAGAGACCCAGTACTTC CSATGGGTQETQYF once TRBV20-1 NA TRBJ2-5
TGCAGTGCCTCACCTTGCGGGAAAGAGACCCAGTACTTC CSASPCGKETQYF NA TRBV20-1 NA TRBJ2-5
TGCAGTGCTAGACCGGGGACAGAACTATATGGCTACACCTTC CSARPGTELYGYTF NA TRBV20-1 TRBD1 TRBJ1-2
TGTGCCAGCAACCGGGCCCTCCGGGAGACCCAGTACTTC CASNRALRETQYF NA TRBV25-1 NA TRBJ2-5
TGTGCCAGCAGCTTGACTAGCGGGACAGCCGTCGGAGGCTACACCTTC CASSLTSGTAVGGYTF NA TRBV7-9 TRBD1 TRBJ1-2
TGCAGCGCCGGAGATTTCTATAATTCACCCCTCCACTTT CSAGDFYNSPLHF many TRBV29-1 NA TRBJ1-6
TGTGCCATCAGTGAGGAGGCACCTTCCCCCTCTGGGGCCAACGTCCTGACTTTC CAISEEAPSPSGANVLTF many TRBV10-3 NA TRBJ2-6
TGTGCCAGCAGTTTAAAAAGGCAGGGGCATCAGCCCCAGCATTTT CASSLKRQGHQPQHF NA TRBV12-3/TRBV12-4 NA TRBJ1-5
TGTGCCAGCAGCTCAATGGACTATGGCTACACCTTC CASSSMDYGYTF few TRBV5-6 NA TRBJ1-2
TGTGCCAGCAGTTTGGGGGCTCGGGGGCTTGTGAACACTGAAGCTTTCTTT CASSLGARGLVNTEAFF many TRBV12-3/TRBV12-4 NA TRBJ1-1
TGTGCCAGCAGTCCCTGGGTGGGGGCGGGAGCAACTAATGAAAAACTGTTTTTT CASSPWVGAGATNEKLFF NA TRBV12-3/TRBV12-4 NA TRBJ1-4
TGTGCCAGCAGACGCACAGGGGGAATAGGAGGCTACACCTTC CASRRTGGIGGYTF NA TRBV25-1 TRBD1 TRBJ1-2
TGTGCCAGCAGCCCGCGACAGGTTAATGAAAAACTGTTTTTT CASSPRQVNEKLFF NA TRBV11-2 NA TRBJ1-4
TGCTACCGGGCCGCGGAACACGAGCAGTACTTC CYRAAEHEQYF many TRBV19 NA TRBJ2-7
TGTGCCATCAGTGATAGCGGACAGAGTTACGAGCAGTACTTC CAISDSGQSYEQYF many TRBV10-3 NA TRBJ2-7
TGTGCCAGCACCGAACCGGGGGGGACGGCTTTCTTT CASTEPGGTAFF NA TRBV25-1 NA TRBJ1-1
TGTGCCAGCAGTTACGGCGGGTATCAGCCCCAGCATTTT CASSYGGYQPQHF NA TRBV6-6 NA TRBJ1-5
TGCAGCTTAGGTGCAGGGGACGGTGGCTACACCTTC CSLGAGDGGYTF NA TRBV29-1 NA TRBJ1-2
TGTGCCAGCAGCCAAGAACAGGGGATACTCTACGAGCAGTACTTC CASSQEQGILYEQYF few TRBV4-2 TRBD1 TRBJ2-7
TGCGCCAGCAGCTACGGGGACAGGGGGCTGGGAGAGACCCAGTACTTC CASSYGDRGLGETQYF few TRBV5-1 TRBD1 TRBJ2-5